The rows below give T cell receptor beta chains drawn from one sample of a study of cytomegalovirus exposure and HLA in healthy donors. Repertoires were generated with immunoSEQ multiplex PCR, while TCRdb's copy carries only in-frame clones and drops some. The top ten clones hold about 5.7% of a sample with 200,000 or so clones, 80% of them seen once. The sample was PBMCs. These receptors were obtained from a man aged 40-50 years in good health and CMV-seropositive. Each CDR3 is given with its conserved first and last residue. The D gene is left open where the match is weak. Clone sizes are given selectively: once, few, many, or a class where the clone is expanded.

size | J | D | V | DNA | CDR3
few | TRBJ2-3 | TRBD2 | TRBV7-6 | TGTGCCAGCAGCTTAGTAGCGGGGGGGCGGGCAGATACGCAGTATTTT | CASSLVAGGRADTQYF
- | TRBJ1-2 | TRBD1 | TRBV7-8 | TGTGCCAGCAGCTTCAAGACAGGGCCCTATGGCTACACCTTC | CASSFKTGPYGYTF
- | TRBJ2-2 | - | TRBV21-1 | TGTGCCAGCAGCAAAAAGGCCGGAGACAGGGGTTTAGCGGGGGTGCTTAACACCGGGGAGCTGTTTTTT | CASSKKAGDRGLAGVLNTGELFF
few | TRBJ2-3 | TRBD1 | TRBV4-1 | TGCGCCAGCAGCCAAGGCCGGGACAGGGGAAAGTATTTT | CASSQGRDRGKYF
- | TRBJ1-2 | TRBD1 | TRBV7-9 | TGTGCCAGCAGCGGGACAGGCTCCAAGGACTATGGCTACACCTTC | CASSGTGSKDYGYTF
- | TRBJ2-7 | - | TRBV9 | TGTGCCAGCAGCGTAGACGGGAGCTCCTACGAGCAGTACTTC | CASSVDGSSYEQYF
- | TRBJ2-4 | - | TRBV6-6 | TGTGCCAGCAGTTACGGAGGGCCCAACATTCAGTACTTC | CASSYGGPNIQYF
- | TRBJ2-3 | TRBD2 | TRBV6-1 | TGTGCCAGCTTAGCGGGGGGCTGGGTGGATACGCAGTATTTT | CASLAGGWVDTQYF
- | TRBJ2-2 | TRBD2 | TRBV7-9 | TGTGCCAGCAGCTTTCCGAGACTAGCGCCGAACACCGGGGAGCTGTTTTTT | CASSFPRLAPNTGELFF
few | TRBJ2-5 | TRBD2 | TRBV4-3 | TGCGCCAGCAGCCCGGGCACTAGCGGGACCGCAGAGACCCAGTACTTC | CASSPGTSGTAETQYF
- | TRBJ1-1 | - | TRBV4-2 | TGTGCCAGCAGCCAAAACAGGTTGACTGAAGCTTTCTTT | CASSQNRLTEAFF
- | TRBJ2-3 | TRBD2 | TRBV5-1 | TGCGCCAGCAGGGGACTAGCGGGGGGGACAGATACGCAGTATTTT | CASRGLAGGTDTQYF
once | TRBJ2-1 | - | TRBV7-3 | TGTGCCAGCAGCCTTACCGGACTGAATGAGCAGTTCTTC | CASSLTGLNEQFF
- | TRBJ1-1 | - | TRBV29-1 | TGCAGCGTCCCAGGGTCGAACACTGAAGCTTTCTTT | CSVPGSNTEAFF
- | TRBJ2-7 | - | TRBV6-5 | TGTGCCAGCAGGGGCCCTAATCACGAGCAGTACTTC | CASRGPNHEQYF
- | TRBJ2-4 | TRBD1 | TRBV19 | TGTGCCAGTAGTTCCAGGGGGCTTCCAAACATTCAGTACTTC | CASSSRGLPNIQYF
- | TRBJ2-3 | - | TRBV15 | TGTGCCACCAGCAGAGGTGAGGTCACAGATACGCAGTATTTT | CATSRGEVTDTQYF
- | TRBJ1-5 | - | TRBV30 | TGTGCCTGGGCGGGACGGGTCAATCAGCCCCAGCATTTT | CAWAGRVNQPQHF
- | TRBJ2-5 | - | TRBV7-8 | TGTGCCAGCAGGGGGGGTCAGGAGACCCAGTACTTC | CASRGGQETQYF
- | TRBJ2-2 | TRBD2 | TRBV4-2 | TGTGCCAGCAGCCGTCCTCCGAGCGGGGGGAGACACACCGGGGAGCTGTTTTTT | CASSRPPSGGRHTGELFF
- | TRBJ2-1 | TRBD2 | TRBV4-2 | TGTGCCAGCAGCCAAGCAGCGGGCTTAGCGGGGGTAAATGAGCAGTTCTTC | CASSQAAGLAGVNEQFF
- | TRBJ2-1 | TRBD2 | TRBV2 | TGTGCCAGCAGTGTTGGTGGGGCAGGCGGGGGGGCCCTCTACAATGAGCAGTTCTTC | CASSVGGAGGGALYNEQFF
- | TRBJ2-3 | TRBD2 | TRBV18 | TGTGCCAGCTCATCCGAAGCGGGGGCGAGGGGAGATACGCAGTATTTT | CASSSEAGARGDTQYF
- | TRBJ1-2 | - | TRBV2 | TGTGCCAGCACCCCTAAGGGGGCTAACTATGGCTACACCTTC | CASTPKGANYGYTF
- | TRBJ2-7 | - | TRBV4-1 | TGCGCCAGCAGCCAGTGGATGGACAGCAGCTCCTACGAGCAGTACTTC | CASSQWMDSSSYEQYF
- | TRBJ1-1 | TRBD1 | TRBV5-1 | TGCGCCAGCAGCCGGGACAGGGTACCCTCGGCTGAAGCTTTCTTT | CASSRDRVPSAEAFF
- | TRBJ1-5 | TRBD1 | TRBV18 | TGTGCCAGCTCACCAGACAGGGACAATCAGCCCCAGCATTTT | CASSPDRDNQPQHF
- | TRBJ1-1 | - | TRBV7-2 | TGTGCCAGCAGCTTAGTTCATCGCGTGGCTGAAGCTTTCTTT | CASSLVHRVAEAFF
- | TRBJ2-7 | TRBD2 | TRBV5-6 | TGTGCCAGCACTCCCCAGCGGGGGTCCTACGAGCAGTACTTC | CASTPQRGSYEQYF
- | TRBJ2-2 | - | TRBV7-9 | TGTGCCAGCAGCTCTAGCTGGTCGGGCCCCACGAACACCGGGGAGCTGTTTTTT | CASSSSWSGPTNTGELFF
- | TRBJ1-6 | - | TRBV4-2 | TGTGCCAGCAGCCAGGGGGGGGGTAACGATAATTCACCCCTCCACTTT | CASSQGGGNDNSPLHF
- | TRBJ2-3 | - | TRBV18 | TGTGCCAGCTCACCCTTGCAGGGGACAGATACGCAGTATTTT | CASSPLQGTDTQYF
- | TRBJ2-5 | - | TRBV5-1 | TGCGCCAGCAGCTTGGCACAGGGGGGGGGAGAGACCCAGTACTTC | CASSLAQGGGETQYF
- | TRBJ2-4 | - | TRBV7-2 | TGTGCCAGCAGCCCTCGAGAGGATCGAGACATTCAGTACTTC | CASSPREDRDIQYF
few | TRBJ1-2 | TRBD1 | TRBV2 | TGTGCCAGCAGGGCAGGACAGGGCAGCTATGGCTACACCTTC | CASRAGQGSYGYTF
- | TRBJ1-1 | - | TRBV7-3 | TGTGCCAGCAGCTTAAGCGGCCAGCCGAACACTGAAGCTTTCTTT | CASSLSGQPNTEAFF
- | TRBJ2-7 | TRBD1 | TRBV28 | TGTGCCAGCAGTTTCTTACAGGGGCAGGACGAGCAGTACTTC | CASSFLQGQDEQYF
- | TRBJ1-3 | TRBD1 | TRBV7-2 | TGTGCCAGCAGCCCAACGACAGGGGGCGGAAACACCATATATTTT | CASSPTTGGGNTIYF
few | TRBJ2-1 | TRBD2 | TRBV18 | TGTGCCAGCTCACCGGGGACTAGCGGGGGGGCCCCCTACAATGAGCAGTTCTTC | CASSPGTSGGAPYNEQFF
- | TRBJ1-5 | - | TRBV28 | TGTGCCAGCAGTTTGCGGGGAGCAGGGCCCCAGCCCCAGCATTTT | CASSLRGAGPQPQHF
- | TRBJ1-1 | - | TRBV7-9 | TGTGCCAGCAGCTTACAGGGCCTTGAAGCTTTCTTT | CASSLQGLEAFF
- | TRBJ2-1 | - | TRBV7-9 | TGTGCCAGCAGCTTAGCGTCGGGGAATAACGATGAGCAGTTCTTC | CASSLASGNNDEQFF
- | TRBJ2-1 | TRBD2 | TRBV5-8 | TGTGCCAGCGGGGGCGGGATAGCGGGACTCAATGAGCAGTTCTTC | CASGGGIAGLNEQFF
- | TRBJ2-1 | TRBD1 | TRBV6-5 | TGTGCCAGCAGTATACAGGGGGATCCCCTTAATGAGCAGTTCTTC | CASSIQGDPLNEQFF
- | TRBJ1-1 | - | TRBV28 | TGTGCCAGCAGCCCCCCGGTGAACACTGAAGCTTTCTTT | CASSPPVNTEAFF
- | TRBJ2-3 | TRBD2 | TRBV7-2 | TGTGCCAGCCTCTCCCGGCGGGGGGGCCCCACAGATACGCAGTATTTT | CASLSRRGGPTDTQYF
- | TRBJ2-7 | TRBD1 | TRBV7-2 | TGTGCCAGCAGCTCACAGGGGGGCGTCTACGAGCAGTACTTC | CASSSQGGVYEQYF
- | TRBJ1-5 | - | TRBV4-2 | TGTGCCAGCAGCCAAGGTCTAGGACAGCCCCAGCATTTT | CASSQGLGQPQHF
- | TRBJ2-7 | TRBD2 | TRBV9 | TGTGCCAGCAGCGCCGGGAGGGGGGGTTTTGGTGAGAAGCAGTACTTC | CASSAGRGGFGEKQYF
- | TRBJ2-1 | TRBD2 | TRBV10-3 | TGTGCCATCAGTGAGGGGGGGCGCGGGGGGCTTAGCAATGAGCAGTTCTTC | CAISEGGRGGLSNEQFF
- | TRBJ2-5 | TRBD2 | TRBV25-1 | TGTGCCAGCAGTGAATATCCTCCCAGCGGGGTATTGTTGGAGACCCAGTACTTC | CASSEYPPSGVLLETQYF
- | TRBJ2-7 | - | TRBV5-4 | TGTGCCAGCAGCCCCGGGGGAAACGGGGCCAGGTCCTACGAGCAGTACTTC | CASSPGGNGARSYEQYF
- | TRBJ2-1 | TRBD2 | TRBV4-3 | TGCGCCAGCAGCCAAGAGTTTCCTAGCGGGGGCCGTTCCTACAATGAGCAGTTCTTC | CASSQEFPSGGRSYNEQFF
- | TRBJ1-6 | - | TRBV5-6 | TGTGCCAGCAGCCCTACGGAGGTTAATTCACCCCTCCACTTT | CASSPTEVNSPLHF
once | TRBJ2-3 | TRBD2 | TRBV4-3 | TGCGCCAGCAGCCAGGGAGGGGCCACAGATACGCAGTATTTT | CASSQGGATDTQYF
once | TRBJ2-3 | TRBD1 | TRBV9 | TGTGCCAGCAGCCCGCGGACAGGCGTCTTTACAGATACGCAGTATTTT | CASSPRTGVFTDTQYF
- | TRBJ2-7 | TRBD1 | TRBV15 | TGTGCCACCACCTGGGACAGGGGCTACGAGCAGTACTTC | CATTWDRGYEQYF
- | TRBJ2-7 | TRBD1 | TRBV6-6 | TGTGCCAGCAGTTCGACAGGGGGCAAGACCTACGAGCAGTACTTC | CASSSTGGKTYEQYF
- | TRBJ2-7 | - | TRBV2 | TGTGCCAGCAGCCAGCCGGGGGCGGGGGTTACCTACGAGCAGTACTTC | CASSQPGAGVTYEQYF
few | TRBJ2-7 | - | TRBV2 | TGTGCCACCGGGGGCTACGAGCAGTACTTC | CATGGYEQYF